The 20 T cell receptor beta chains listed next were all sequenced from one sample in a study of human T cells and chemical hapten exposure. Time point reported: patch test 2, 6 weeks after DPC sensitization. The treatment: therapeutic diphenylcyclopropenone sensitization with weekly scalp DPC. TCRdb reanalysed the RACE reads using MiXCR and keeps one entry per CDR3 protein. The data show about 40,000 distinct CDR3 sequences, around 8.9% seen once. The sample was whole blood, taken in connection with sensitization to the hapten diphenylcyclopropenone (DPC). The receptors here all came from a woman aged 40 to 50 with alopecia areata. Some clones in this sample may be carry-over from other donors' samples.

This clonotype was recorded at least ten times. V usage is TRBV7-2 and J usage is TRBJ2-7, with D possibly TRBD1 on 6 matching bases. The CDR3 extends over 13 amino acids. The germline V gene has CDR1 SGHTA and CDR2 FQGNSA. The V gene lost 5 bases and the J gene lost 2 bases, with 10 bases spanning the gap. CDR3 in amino acids: CASSHREPYEQYF. The CDR3 nucleotides are TGTGCCAGCAGCCACAGGGAACCCTACGAGCAGTACTTC.

The chain joins TRBV5-1 to TRBJ2-1, with D perhaps matching TRBD2 (5 bases). The V end was cut by 1 base, the J end by 5 bases, with 16 bases between. Germline assignment: CDR1 SGHRS and CDR2 YFSETQ. This CDR3 has 16 residues. CDR3 residues: CASSLSSGLLNNEQFF. CDR3 coding DNA: TGCGCCAGCAGCTTGTCGAGCGGATTACTAAACAATGAGCAGTTCTTC.

In its sample, this clonotype was seen a few times. Relative to the germline gene, one junction end is altered; a read error may explain this. The CDR3 DNA reads TGTGTCAGCAGCGTAGGCACTAGCAGCACAGATACGCAGTATTTT. This translates into CVSSVGTSSTDTQYF. The V and J genes are TRBV9 and TRBJ2-3; perhaps TRBD2 as D (6 bases). CDR3 length equals 15 residues. Germline CDR1 reads SGDLS; CDR2 reads YYNGEE.

This clonotype was counted between two and nine times. V usage is TRBV6-1 and J usage is TRBJ2-2; 8 bases fit TRBD2. Trimming took 4 bases from V and 4 from J; bases not matched to a gene: 2. The CDR3 extends over 14 amino acids. The germline V gene has CDR1 MNHNS and CDR2 SASEGT. The CDR3 bases are TGTGCCAGCAGTGGCGGGAGGACCACCGGGGAGCTGTTTTTT. Encoded protein: CASSGGRTTGELFF.

This clonotype was seen a handful of times. The chain couples TRBV27 to TRBJ2-7; TRBD2 matches at 7 bases. Germline V gives CDR1 MNHEY, CDR2 SMNVEV (reference sequence). V trimming: 4 bases; J trimming: 4 bases; junction bases outside the gene matches: 10. The CDR3 consists of 15 residues. CDR3 sequence (DNA): TGTGCCAGCAGTTCGCAGTCCGGGGGGAGATACGAGCAGTACTTC. Its protein product is CASSSQSGGRYEQYF.

This clonotype was detected a few times. The chain uses TRBV7-8 and TRBJ2-1; D may match TRBD1 or TRBD2 (6 bases each). Germline CDR1 SGHVS, CDR2 FQNEAQ. The CDR3 contains 14 residues. Trimming cost V 6 bases and J 8 bases, with 17 bases left between them. CDR3 sequence reads: CASSDRGPSDEQFF. As DNA, the CDR3 is TGTGCCAGCAGTGACCGGGGGCCGAGCGATGAGCAGTTCTTC.

This clonotype came up many times. The genes are TRBV9 and TRBJ2-3; D call uncertain. V shed 0 bases and J shed 0 bases, with 5 bases lying between them. From germline, CDR1 is SGDLS and CDR2 YYNGEE. This CDR3 contains 14 residues. The CDR3 reads CASSVGPSTDTQYF. As DNA, the CDR3 is TGTGCCAGCAGCGTAGGTCCTAGCACAGATACGCAGTATTTT.

The chain employs TRBV5-1 and TRBJ2-1; D is possibly TRBD2 (5 bases). The CDR3 runs 13 residues. Germline assignment: CDR1 SGHRS and CDR2 YFSETQ. V lost 4 bases and J lost 9, with 14 bases in between. DNA for the CDR3: TGCGCCAGCAGCCCTACTAGTCTAGGTGAGCAGTTCTTC. It is translated as CASSPTSLGEQFF.

The table lists this clonotype with many counts. V is TRBV3-1 and J is TRBJ1-2, with D tentatively TRBD1 (6 bases). CDR3 length: 14 residues. Germline lookup yields CDR1 LGHDT and CDR2 YNNKEL (reference sequence). Trimming cost V 5 bases and J 2 bases, with 12 bases left between them. The CDR3 nucleotides are TGTGCCAGCAGCTTAAAGGGGGTAAACTATGGCTACACCTTC. The encoded protein is CASSLKGVNYGYTF.

The CDR3: CASTLRSGTYSPLHF. CDR3 nucleotide sequence: TGCGCCAGCACCCTGAGAAGCGGGACCTATTCACCCCTCCACTTT. J is TRBJ1-6 and V is TRBV4-1; perhaps TRBD1 as D (5 bases). Between the trimmed V and J ends, which lost 7 bases and 8 bases, there was a span of 18 bases. From germline, CDR1 is MGHRA and CDR2 YSYEKL. The CDR3 has 15 amino acids.

In this sample, this clonotype turned up many times. V gene TRBV4-1 combines with J gene TRBJ1-5; D unresolved. V was cut by 4 bases and J by 0 bases, with 19 bases left in between. This CDR3 is 18 amino acids long. Germline V gene lookup returns CDR1 MGHRA and CDR2 YSYEKL. CDR3 in DNA: TGCGCCAGCAGCCCACCTCTCGAGGCGGGGTATAGCAATCAGCCCCAGCATTTT. The encoded protein is CASSPPLEAGYSNQPQHF.

This clonotype was observed many times. The rearrangement links TRBV6-5 to TRBJ1-5, with D possibly matching TRBD1 (6 bases). This CDR3 has 14 residues. V was shortened by 6 bases and J by 6 bases, with 15 bases between the two germline ends. CDR1 MNHEY and CDR2 SVGAGI come from the germline V gene. The CDR3 region is CASSNRAASQPQHF. DNA of the CDR3: TGTGCCAGCAGCAACAGGGCTGCCTCTCAGCCCCAGCATTTT.

The genes are TRBV28 and TRBJ2-7; D is unclear. Germline CDR1 and CDR2: MDHEN and SYDVKM. This CDR3 comprises 11 residues. Trimming took off 7 bases at V and 2 bases at J, with 6 bases between the two ends. The CDR3 region is CASTSPYEQYF. Here the CDR3 DNA reads TGTGCCAGCACCTCCCCCTACGAGCAGTACTTC.

CDR3 sequence: CSVEIYNEQFF. CDR3 nucleotide sequence: TGCAGCGTCGAGATTTACAATGAGCAGTTCTTC. V is TRBV29-1 and J is TRBJ2-1; D is uncertain. Germline CDR1 reads SQVTM; CDR2 reads ANQGSEA. The CDR3 has 11 residues. V lost 6 bases and J lost 4, with 7 bases in between.

This clonotype was seen at least ten times. V and J are TRBV20-1 and TRBJ2-3, with TRBD2 matching over 15 bases. Germline values: CDR1 DFQATT, CDR2 SNEGSKA (reference sequence). V lost 5 bases to trimming and J lost 2 bases; unmatched junction nucleotides: 8. The CDR3 runs to 17 residues. The chain's CDR3 is CSASGLAGGPNTDTQYF. Written as DNA, the CDR3 is TGCAGTGCTTCCGGACTAGCGGGGGGGCCAAACACAGATACGCAGTATTTT.

This clonotype was seen at least ten times. The rearrangement joins TRBV2 to TRBJ1-5; D possibly corresponds to TRBD1 (5 bases). The CDR3 has 17 amino acids. Trimming removed 5 bases at V and 2 bases at J, with 19 bases between. Germline CDR1 is SNHLY and CDR2 is FYNNEI. The CDR3 nucleotides read TGTGCCAGCAGTTCGACAGCTCCTTCGGGGGGCAATCAGCCCCAGCATTTT. Encoded protein: CASSSTAPSGGNQPQHF.

This clonotype was seen ten or more times. The chain combines TRBV27 with TRBJ1-2; TRBD1 aligns across 7 bases. J was trimmed by 1 base and V by 4 bases; bases with no gene match: 3. The CDR3 loop spans 14 amino acids. The germline V gene has CDR1 MNHEY and CDR2 SMNVEV (reference sequence). CDR3 residues: CASSSHRGNYGYTF. In DNA, the CDR3 is TGTGCCAGCAGTTCACACAGGGGTAACTATGGCTACACCTTC.

This clonotype was recorded at least ten times. This chain links TRBV20-1 with TRBJ2-3; D tentatively reads TRBD1 or TRBD2 (6 bases each). This CDR3 has 15 residues. Germline loops: CDR1 DFQATT, CDR2 SNEGSKA (reference sequence). Trimming shortened V by 5 bases and J by 3 bases, and 18 bases separated the two germline ends. The chain's CDR3 is CSAPTSRGRTDTQYF. CDR3 nucleotides: TGCAGTGCTCCGACGTCCCGGGGGCGGACAGATACGCAGTATTTT.

The table lists this clonotype with many counts. This rearrangement joins TRBV20-1 to TRBJ2-7; TRBD2 matches at 8 bases. CDR3 length equals 17 residues. The ends lost 3 bases at V and 8 bases at J; junction bases unmatched: 21. Germline V CDR1 and CDR2: DFQATT, SNEGSKA (reference sequence). The CDR3 loop is CSASKPSGPDPRKKQYF. The CDR3 DNA is TGCAGTGCTAGTAAGCCTAGCGGGCCAGACCCCAGAAAGAAGCAGTACTTC.

There are many counts of this clonotype. This sequence joins TRBV7-2 and TRBJ2-3; 9 bases are shared with TRBD2. Germline V CDR1 and CDR2: SGHTA, FQGNSA. The length of the CDR3 is 14 residues. V gave up 3 bases and J gave up 6 bases; unmatched junction bases: 4. The CDR3 protein is CASSFVLAGDTQYF. CDR3 in DNA: TGTGCCAGCAGCTTTGTCCTAGCGGGGGATACGCAGTATTTT. Together with reference TRBV7-2 and TRBJ2-3, the CDR3 gives the full variable domain: GAGVSQSPSNKVTEKGKDVELRCDPISGHTALYWYRQSLGQGLEFLIYFQGNSAPDKSGLPSDRFSAERTGGSVSTLTIQRTQQEDSAVYLCASSFVLAGDTQYFGPGTRLTVL.